Below, 13 T cell receptor beta chains from the same sample are listed, as sequenced in a study of cytomegalovirus exposure and HLA in healthy donors (dated by TCRdb to between 2016 and 2019). Library preparation used the immunoSEQ multiplex PCR assay. This immuneACCESS table, as held by TCRdb, lists in-frame sequences with V and J called but not all clones. Of the missing ones, under half trace to an unresolved V gene in checked studies; the others have no known cause. This sample is represented by fewer than 100,000 clones; approximately 93% of them were singletons. 3% to 4% of the sample lies in the top ten. The sequencing input was PBMCs. These TCRs come from a woman between 18 and 29 years old in good health and CMV-seropositive.

The V call is TRBV7-2, the J call TRBJ1-4; 8 bases agree with TRBD1. After removal of 0 bases from V and 4 bases from J, the junction contained 4 bases not matched to a gene. The CDR3 sequence is 16 residues long. Germline V CDR1 and CDR2: SGHTA, FQGNSA. The CDR3, as DNA: TGTGCCAGCAGCTTAGCGCTCAGGGGGCGTAATGAAAAACTGTTTTTT. This gives the protein CASSLALRGRNEKLFF.

The J gene is TRBJ2-2, the V gene TRBV28, with 7 bases fitting TRBD1. J lost 3 bases, V lost 3 bases, and 4 bases had no gene match. CDR3 length equals 15 residues. Germline V CDR1 and CDR2: MDHEN, SYDVKM. This CDR3 reads CASSFAGGDTGELFF. In DNA form, the CDR3 reads TGTGCCAGCAGTTTTGCAGGGGGAGACACCGGGGAGCTGTTTTTT. The full variable domain, rest sourced from reference TRBV28 and TRBJ2-2, is DVKVTQSSRYLVKRTGEKVFLECVQDMDHENMFWYRQDPGLGLRLIYFSYDVKMKEKGDIPEGYSVSREKKERFSLILESASTNQTSMYLCASSFAGGDTGELFFGEGSRLTVL.

The chain recombines TRBV5-1 with TRBJ2-1; 9 bases agree with TRBD2. The V segment lost 0 bases and the J segment 6 bases; nucleotides outside the gene matches: 7. Germline V gene data show CDR1 as SGHRS and CDR2 as YFSETQ. This CDR3 region has 16 residues. CDR3 region: CASSLGRGGAFNEQFF. As DNA, the CDR3 is TGCGCCAGCAGCTTGGGGCGGGGGGGTGCTTTCAATGAGCAGTTCTTC.

This sequence joins TRBV28 and TRBJ1-6; no clear D gene. The germline V and J ends were trimmed by 4 bases and 6 bases, with 7 bases remaining between them. CDR3 size: 13 residues. CDR1 is MDHEN and CDR2 is SYDVKM in the germline V gene. The CDR3 here is CASSSRLNSPLHF. CDR3 nucleotides: TGTGCCAGCAGTTCCAGACTTAATTCACCCCTCCACTTT.

This clone came up once. The V gene is TRBV15, the J gene TRBJ1-2; no clear D. The V and J ends lost 11 bases and 2 bases respectively, with 21 bases between them. CDR1 and CDR2 from the germline V gene are LNHNV and YYDKDF (reference sequence). The CDR3 length is 15 residues. The CDR3 here is CAVKTRGGPNYGYTF. The CDR3 region has the DNA TGTGCCGTAAAAACTCGGGGAGGGCCCAACTATGGCTACACCTTC.

V usage is TRBV25-1 and J usage is TRBJ1-1; TRBD1 matches 7 bases. Looked up from germline, CDR1 is MGHDK and CDR2 is SYGVNS. The V gene end was trimmed by 6 bases and the J gene end by 5 bases; junction bases not matched to a gene: 6. This CDR3 comprises 13 residues. CDR3 residues: CASREQGGTEAFF. The CDR3 coding sequence is TGTGCCAGCAGAGAGCAGGGGGGAACTGAAGCTTTCTTT.

The rearrangement joins TRBV7-2 to TRBJ1-6; D unclear. In germline, CDR1 is SGHTA, CDR2 FQGNSA. Trimming pared 2 bases from V and 8 bases from J, leaving 10 bases between. This CDR3 is 14 amino acids long. The CDR3 bases are TGTGCCAGCAGCTTATCCATCGGGGATTCACCCCTCCACTTT. As protein: CASSLSIGDSPLHF.

The rearrangement links TRBV4-2 to TRBJ2-7; D unresolved. Trimming took off 0 bases at V and 2 bases at J, with 11 bases between the two ends. The CDR3 has 15 amino acids. The germline V gene encodes CDR1 LGHNA and CDR2 YNFKEQ. CDR3 sequence reads: CASSQDLATPYEQYF. The CDR3 bases are TGTGCCAGCAGCCAAGATCTGGCAACCCCCTACGAGCAGTACTTC.

This chain links TRBV6-6 with TRBJ2-7; 7 nucleotides agree with TRBD1. This CDR3 has 15 residues. V gave up 6 bases and J gave up 0 bases; unmatched junction bases: 8. Germline CDR1 and CDR2: MNHNY and SVGAGI (reference sequence). CDR3 region: CASSRQTGNSYEQYF. Written as DNA, the CDR3 is TGTGCCAGCAGCCGCCAGACAGGGAACTCCTACGAGCAGTACTTC.

Regarding this clone: Other DNA sequences in the sample encode the same CDR3. The chain has TRBV28 and TRBJ2-2; TRBD1 matches 7 bases. In germline, CDR1 is MDHEN, CDR2 SYDVKM. The CDR3 has 13 residues. With 5 bases clipped from V and 5 bases from J, the junction kept 2 bases outside the gene matches. CDR3 DNA sequence: TGTGCCAGCAGTACAGGGGTTACCGGGGAGCTGTTTTTT. This codes for CASSTGVTGELFF.

J is TRBJ1-5 and V is TRBV5-5, with D perhaps matching TRBD1 (6 bases). CDR1 and CDR2 (germline): SGHKS, YYEKEE (reference sequence). Trimming took off 4 bases at V and 4 bases at J, with 9 bases between the two ends. The CDR3 contains 13 residues. CDR3: CASSTQGNQPQHF. CDR3 coding DNA: TGTGCCAGCAGCACTCAGGGGAATCAGCCCCAGCATTTT. The whole variable domain, filled in from reference TRBV5-5 and TRBJ1-5, reads DAGVTQSPTHLIKTRGQQVTLRCSPISGHKSVSWYQQVLGQGPQFIFQYYEKEERGRGNFPDRFSARQFPNYSSELNVNALLLGDSALYLCASSTQGNQPQHFGDGTRLSIL.

J is TRBJ1-3 and V is TRBV5-5, with 8 bases aligning to TRBD1. V trimming: 2 bases; J trimming: 4 bases; junction bases outside the gene matches: 8. CDR3 length equals 16 residues. Germline CDR1 and CDR2: SGHKS and YYEKEE (reference sequence). The CDR3 DNA sequence: TGTGCCAGCAGCTTCCAGGGGGCAGATCAAGGAAACACCATATATTTT. Translation: CASSFQGADQGNTIYF.

The rearrangement joins TRBV29-1 to TRBJ1-1; D is ambiguous. The germline V gene encodes CDR1 SQVTM and CDR2 ANQGSEA. This CDR3 region has 12 residues. V lost 6 bases and J 4 bases, leaving 12 bases between the germline ends. CDR3 sequence reads: CSVGRSGTEAFF. The CDR3 nucleotides are TGCAGCGTCGGGAGGTCGGGCACTGAAGCTTTCTTT. Based on the CDR3 plus reference TRBV29-1 and TRBJ1-1, the full variable domain is SAVISQKPSRDICQRGTSLTIQCQVDSQVTMMFWYRQQPGQSLTLIATANQGSEATYESGFVIDKFPISRPNLTFSTLTVSNMSPEDSSIYLCSVGRSGTEAFFGQGTRLTVV.